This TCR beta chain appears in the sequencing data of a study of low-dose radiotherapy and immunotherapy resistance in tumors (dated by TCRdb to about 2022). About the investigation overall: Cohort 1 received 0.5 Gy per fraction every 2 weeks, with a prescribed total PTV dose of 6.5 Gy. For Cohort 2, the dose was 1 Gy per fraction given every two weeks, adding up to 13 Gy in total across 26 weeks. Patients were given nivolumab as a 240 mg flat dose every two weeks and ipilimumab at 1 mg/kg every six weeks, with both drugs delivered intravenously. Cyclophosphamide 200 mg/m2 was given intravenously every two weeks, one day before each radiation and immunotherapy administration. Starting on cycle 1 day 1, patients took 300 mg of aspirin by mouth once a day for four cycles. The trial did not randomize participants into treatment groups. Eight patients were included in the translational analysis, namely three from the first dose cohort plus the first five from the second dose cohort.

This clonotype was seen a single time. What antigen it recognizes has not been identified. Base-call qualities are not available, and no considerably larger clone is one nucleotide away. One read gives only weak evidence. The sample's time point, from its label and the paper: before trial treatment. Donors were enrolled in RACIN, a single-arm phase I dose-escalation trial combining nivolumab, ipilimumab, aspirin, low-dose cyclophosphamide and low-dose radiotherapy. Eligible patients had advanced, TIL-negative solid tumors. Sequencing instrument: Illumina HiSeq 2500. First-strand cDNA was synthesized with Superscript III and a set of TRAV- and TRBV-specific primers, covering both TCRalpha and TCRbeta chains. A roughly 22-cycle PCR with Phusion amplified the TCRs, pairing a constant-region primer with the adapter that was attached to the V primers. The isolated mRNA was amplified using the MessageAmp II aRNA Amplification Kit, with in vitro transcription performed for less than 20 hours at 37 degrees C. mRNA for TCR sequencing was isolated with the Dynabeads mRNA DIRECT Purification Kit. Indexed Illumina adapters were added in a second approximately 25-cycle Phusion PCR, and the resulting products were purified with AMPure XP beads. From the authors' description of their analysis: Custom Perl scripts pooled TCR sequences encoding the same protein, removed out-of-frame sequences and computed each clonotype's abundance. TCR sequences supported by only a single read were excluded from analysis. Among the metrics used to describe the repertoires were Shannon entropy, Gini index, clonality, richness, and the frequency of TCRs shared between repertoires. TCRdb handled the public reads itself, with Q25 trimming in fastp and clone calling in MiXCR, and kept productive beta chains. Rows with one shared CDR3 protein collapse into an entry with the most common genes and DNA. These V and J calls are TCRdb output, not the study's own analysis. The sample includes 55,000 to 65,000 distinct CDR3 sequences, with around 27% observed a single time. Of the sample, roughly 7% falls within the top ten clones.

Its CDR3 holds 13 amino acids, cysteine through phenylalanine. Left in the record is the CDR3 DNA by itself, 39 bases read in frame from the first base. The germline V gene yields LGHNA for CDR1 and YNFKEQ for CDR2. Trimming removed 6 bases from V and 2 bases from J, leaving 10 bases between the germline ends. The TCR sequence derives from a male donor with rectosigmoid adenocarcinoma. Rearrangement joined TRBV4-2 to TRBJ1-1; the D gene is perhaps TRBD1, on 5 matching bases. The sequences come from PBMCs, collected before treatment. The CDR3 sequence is CASSLDSNTEAFF. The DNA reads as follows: TGTGCCAGCAGTCTAGACAGTAACACTGAAGCTTTCTTT.